This T cell receptor beta chain was observed in a study of blood T cells in healthy people across ages. A second PCR of 7 to 11 cycles used a sample-barcoded 5' primer and a J-beta primer mix. TCRdb analysed the 5' RACE reads with MiXCR anew, one entry per CDR3 protein. The repertoire holds fewer than 800,000 distinct CDR3 sequences, with around 48% as singletons. In regard to this clonotype: As yet, its antigen is unknown. The junction and the germline gene differ at one end; a read error may be behind it.

The CDR3 sequence is 14 residues long. From germline, CDR1 is SGHAT and CDR2 FQNNGV. Study-level findings and limits: Without sorted subsets, naive and antigen-experienced compartments could not be conclusively compared.

The V call is TRBV11-2, the J call TRBJ2-3, with TRBD2 matching over 11 bases. This receptor was taken from a woman aged 60-75 years in good health. Sequenced input: blood. CDR3 loop: CTSRKLAGADTLYF. In DNA, the CDR3 is TGTACCAGCAGAAAACTAGCGGGAGCAGATACGCTGTATTTT.